This T cell receptor (beta chain) originates from a study of cytomegalovirus exposure and HLA in healthy donors. For the study at large: Early released data comprised 80 million to 100 million unique TCRs from HLA-typed donors. Study outcomes and limitations: In an earlier analysis, most TCR beta V segments were productive about 87% or about 30% of the time. At a 0.05 false discovery rate, a later analysis found about 17,000 TCR beta sequences to be associated with HLA alleles.

Trimming took 0 bases from V and 5 from J, leaving 14 bases between them. The CDR3 contains 15 residues. Germline CDR1 is SGHRS and CDR2 is YFSETQ. This PCR relied on a set of 60 Vbeta primers and 13 Jbeta primers. Clones were sequenced by immunoSEQ multiplex PCR, and TCRdb holds only the in-frame ones, with some missing. There are approximately 140,000 clones in the sample; roughly 80% occur only once, and roughly 4.6% lies in the top ten. A note on this clone: Its target is not known.

Input material: PBMCs. This chain links TRBV5-1 with TRBJ2-5, with D possibly being TRBD2 (6 bases). The receptor was derived from a woman in her forties or fifties in good health and CMV-seronegative. In DNA form, the CDR3 reads TGCGCCAGCAGCTTGGTGCCTGCGGGACGTGAGACCCAGTACTTC. Residues: CASSLVPAGRETQYF.